What follows are 23 T cell receptor beta chains derived from one specimen sequenced in a study of blood T cells in healthy people across ages. Through a sample-barcoded 5' primer and a J-beta primer mix, a second PCR was run for about 6 to 11 cycles. One entry per CDR3 protein, called by TCRdb with MiXCR from the 5' RACE reads. This repertoire shows about 2 million distinct CDR3 sequences, just under 50% found once; its top ten account for over 2%. The material sequenced was blood. The source of these receptors is a woman aged 40 to 50 in good health.

Note on this clonotype: One end of the junction does not line up with germline, which may come from a read error. The V call is TRBV6-1, the J call TRBJ2-5; D tentatively fits TRBD1 or TRBD2 (5 bases each). Matching the DNA end better, TRBJ2-7 makes the J call doubtful. Per the germline V gene, CDR1 is MNHNS and CDR2 is SASEGT. This CDR3 contains 15 residues. CDR3 region: CASSQAGTAYGEQYF. CDR3 nucleotide sequence: TGTGCCAGCAGTCAAGCCGGGACCGCGTACGGCGAGCAGTACTTC.

The chain employs TRBV4-3 and TRBJ2-6; D remains ambiguous. Germline V gene lookup returns CDR1 LGHNA and CDR2 YSLEER. The CDR3 is 15 amino acids. Deletions cut 2 bases from V and 0 bases from J, with 5 bases between. CDR3 bases: TGCGCCAGCAGCCAATTCCACTCTGGGGCCAACGTCCTGACTTTC. Translated: CASSQFHSGANVLTF.

The gene calls are TRBV6-5 and TRBJ2-5, with D tentatively TRBD1 (7 bases). The V gene's germline CDR1 is MNHEY and CDR2 SVGAGI. The CDR3 runs to 14 residues. V shed 5 bases and J shed 2 bases, with 12 bases lying between them. In nucleotides, the CDR3 is TGTGCCAGCAGTATGCCAGGGGGGCAAGAGACCCAGTACTTC. Protein: CASSMPGGQETQYF.

This chain connects TRBV12-3 or TRBV12-4 to TRBJ2-5, with D possibly TRBD2 on 5 matching bases. This CDR3 region has 12 residues. V lost 0 bases, J lost 13 bases, and 12 bases lay in between. Here the CDR3 reads CASSLAIGVRYF. Written as DNA, the CDR3 is TGTGCCAGCAGTTTAGCGATCGGGGTCCGGTACTTC.

The chain employs TRBV29-1 and TRBJ2-1, with 8 bases lining up with TRBD2. Trimming took 1 base from V and 15 from J; bases not matched to a gene: 11. The CDR3 has 13 residues. Germline CDR1 SQVTM, CDR2 ANQGSEA. Here the CDR3 reads CSVEVGTSEFRFF. The CDR3 coding sequence is TGCAGCGTTGAAGTTGGGACTAGTGAGTTTCGGTTCTTC.

V and J are TRBV18 and TRBJ2-1; a weak D match, TRBD2 (6 bases). Per germline, CDR1 KGHSH and CDR2 LQKENI. The CDR3 is 12 amino acids. V gave up 2 bases and J gave up 12 bases, with 11 bases separating them. CDR3 protein: CASSPSGTGQFF. The CDR3 DNA follows: TGTGCCAGCTCACCATCCGGGACTGGGCAGTTCTTC.

Comments on this clonotype: Its ends do not fully match the called genes, so a read error is possible. The rearrangement links TRBV27 to TRBJ2-6; D is unclear. The CDR3 runs 16 residues. The germline CDR1 and CDR2 sequences are MNHEY and SMNVEV (reference sequence). DNA of the CDR3: TGTGCCAGCAGTTTCATCCATGTCTCTGAGGCCAACGTCCTGACTTTC. Residues: CASSFIHVSEANVLTF.

The chain has TRBV25-1 and TRBJ1-2, with 10 bases lining up with TRBD1. Unmatched junction bases numbered 9, after V lost 3 bases and J lost 2 bases. The CDR3 covers 17 residues. In germline, CDR1 is MGHDK, CDR2 SYGVNS. CDR3 loop: CASSDWTGGGINYGYTF. The CDR3 DNA follows: TGTGCCAGCAGTGATTGGACAGGGGGAGGGATCAACTATGGCTACACCTTC.

This clonotype appeared once. V gene TRBV5-1 combines with J gene TRBJ2-5; D unclear. CDR1 is SGHRS, CDR2 YFSETQ, per germline. V was cut by 3 bases and J by 2 bases, with 8 bases left in between. This CDR3 comprises 13 residues. CDR3 nucleotides: TGCGCCAGCAGCTCAGAGCCTCAAGAGACCCAGTACTTC. It translates to CASSSEPQETQYF.

V is TRBV9 and J is TRBJ2-5, with TRBD2 matching over 8 bases. The J call is doubtful: the DNA matches TRBJ2-7 better. Looked up from germline, CDR1 is SGDLS and CDR2 is YYNGEE. This CDR3 has 16 amino acids. The CDR3 loop reads CASSDPPLAASHEQYF. The CDR3 coding sequence is TGTGCCAGCAGCGACCCACCACTAGCGGCAAGCCACGAGCAGTACTTC.

The CDR3 bases are TGTGCCACCAGCAGAGGAAGCTGGGAAGCTTTCTTT. Residues: CATSRGSWEAFF. V is TRBV15 and J is TRBJ1-1; D remains ambiguous. CDR1 and CDR2 from the germline V gene are LNHNV and YYDKDF (reference sequence). The CDR3 spans 12 residues. Trimming pared 1 base from V and 8 bases from J, leaving 8 bases between.

The chain joins TRBV18 to TRBJ2-1; D is possibly TRBD1 or TRBD2 (7 bases each). V was clipped by 4 bases and J by 8 bases, with 15 bases between them. The CDR3 spans 14 residues. Germline values: CDR1 KGHSH, CDR2 LQKENI. CDR3 sequence (DNA): TGTGCCAGCTCACGCCTACAGGGGAGGGATGAGCAGTTCTTC. Protein: CASSRLQGRDEQFF. Full variable domain (missing parts from reference TRBV18 and TRBJ2-1): NAGVMQNPRHLVRRRGQEARLRCSPMKGHSHVYWYRQLPEEGLKFMVYLQKENIIDESGMPKERFSAEFPKEGPSILRIQQVVRGDSAAYFCASSRLQGRDEQFFGPGTRLTVL.

There are many counts of this clonotype. This sequence joins TRBV20-1 and TRBJ2-1; TRBD1 matches 9 bases. The CDR3 totals 12 residues. V was clipped by 6 bases and J by 7 bases; unmatched bases: 4. Germline V gives CDR1 DFQATT, CDR2 SNEGSKA (reference sequence). This CDR3 is CSATDRGNEQFF. The CDR3 DNA reads TGCAGTGCCACGGACAGGGGAAATGAGCAGTTCTTC.

CDR3 sequence: CASSPSGGLLADTQYF. In nucleotides, the CDR3 is TGTGCCAGCTCACCTTCCGGGGGACTCCTGGCGGATACGCAGTATTTT. This rearrangement joins TRBV18 to TRBJ2-3; tentative D call: TRBD2 (6 bases). The CDR3 loop spans 16 amino acids. V lost 3 bases to trimming and J lost 6 bases, with 19 bases between them. Germline CDR1 reads KGHSH; CDR2 reads LQKENI.

The CDR3 DNA is TGTGCCAGCAGTTACCCGACTTGGCGGGTGGGCACAGATACGCAGTATTTT. This gives the protein CASSYPTWRVGTDTQYF. The rearrangement joins TRBV6-2 or TRBV6-3 to TRBJ2-3; a weak D match, TRBD2 (5 bases). Trimming shortened V by 2 bases and J by 1 base, and 16 bases separated the two germline ends. This CDR3 has 17 residues. CDR1 MNHEY and CDR2 SVGEGT come from the germline V gene.

This chain connects TRBV7-2 to TRBJ1-5, with D maybe TRBD1 (5 bases). The ends were cut back, 0 bases at V and 7 bases at J, with 13 bases in the middle. The germline gives CDR1 SGHTA, CDR2 FQGNSA. The CDR3 is 15 amino acids. In DNA, the CDR3 is TGTGCCAGCAGCTTAGCCGGGGGTAACGGGCAGCCCCAGCATTTT. Translation gives CASSLAGGNGQPQHF.

This rearrangement joins TRBV20-1 to TRBJ2-3, with D possibly TRBD1 on 5 matching bases. Germline CDR1 reads DFQATT; CDR2 reads SNEGSKA (reference sequence). The CDR3 has 15 amino acids. Trimming left V 5 bases short and J 3 bases short, with 18 bases between. The CDR3 DNA follows: TGCAGTGCTCCCCCTCGGACATTGCAAACAGATACGCAGTATTTT. Amino acid sequence: CSAPPRTLQTDTQYF.

The chain employs TRBV7-2 and TRBJ2-3; either TRBD1 or TRBD2 may fit D (5 bases each). Trimming cost V 3 bases and J 5 bases, with 12 bases left between them. CDR3 length equals 14 residues. The germline CDR1 and CDR2 sequences are SGHTA and FQGNSA. CDR3 amino acids: CASSFRLRGDTQYF. The CDR3 DNA reads TGTGCCAGCAGCTTCCGGCTGAGGGGAGATACGCAGTATTTT.

The chain carries TRBV13 and TRBJ1-6; 7 bases are a match to TRBD1. From germline, CDR1 is PRHDT and CDR2 FYEKMQ (reference sequence). After removal of 0 bases from V and 9 bases from J, the junction contained 5 bases not matched to a gene. The length of the CDR3 is 15 residues. The CDR3 DNA reads as TGTGCCAGCAGCTTAGGCCAGACAGGGCGTTCACCCCTCCACTTT. Translation gives CASSLGQTGRSPLHF.

This clonotype was observed a handful of times. The chain links TRBV25-1 to TRBJ2-7; D not resolved. The V gene lost 7 bases and the J gene lost 1 base, with 14 bases spanning the gap. Germline lookup yields CDR1 MGHDK and CDR2 SYGVNS. The CDR3 covers 14 residues. CDR3 protein: CASTPPFASYEQYF. The DNA of the CDR3 is TGTGCCAGCACTCCCCCTTTCGCTTCCTACGAGCAGTACTTC.

The V and J genes are TRBV29-1 and TRBJ1-2; D is uncertain. V was trimmed by 5 bases and J by 2 bases, leaving 9 bases between them. CDR1 and CDR2 from the germline V gene are SQVTM and ANQGSEA. CDR3 length: 12 amino acids. The CDR3 sequence: CSVLVRNYGYTF. DNA of the CDR3: TGCAGCGTTTTAGTGAGAAACTATGGCTACACCTTC.

The V call is TRBV6-5, the J call TRBJ1-4; D is undetermined. This CDR3 spans 12 amino acids. V shed 9 bases and J shed 8 bases, with 13 bases lying between them. Germline lookup yields CDR1 MNHEY and CDR2 SVGAGI. CDR3 sequence reads: CASTSVGEKLFF. As DNA, the CDR3 is TGTGCCAGTACGAGTGTCGGAGAAAAACTGTTTTTT.

This clonotype came up a few times. V is TRBV12-3 or TRBV12-4 and J is TRBJ2-5; D possibly corresponds to TRBD1 (6 bases). V was cut by 3 bases and J by 1 base, with 12 bases left in between. The CDR3 spans 15 residues. The CDR3 spells CASSLVGATQETQYF. In DNA form, the CDR3 reads TGTGCCAGCAGTTTGGTGGGGGCAACCCAAGAGACCCAGTACTTC.